These T cell receptor beta chains were read from a single sample in a study of blood T cell repertoires in COVID-19. Sequencing was performed with immunoSEQ multiplex PCR; in TCRdb, only in-frame clones are kept and a portion is missing. The data show 55,000 to 70,000 clones, more than 75% seen once. The sequencing input was peripheral blood. These receptors all stem from a woman aged 18 to 35 with acute or convalescent COVID-19. Both conserved end residues are part of each CDR3. Fields, in order: V gene, CDR3 length, J gene, CDR3 protein.

TRBV19	17	TRBJ1-2	CASSTTGTGGSVYGYTF
TRBV6-1	16	TRBJ1-6	CASSENTDSYNSPLHF
TRBV28	13	TRBJ2-3	CASRGRGADTQYF
TRBV11-2	13	TRBJ2-7	CASSMDRRHEQYF
TRBV18	16	TRBJ1-6	CASSPSGTLNNSPLHF
TRBV28	13	TRBJ1-1	CASSSPPGEEAFF
TRBV7-9	14	TRBJ2-5	CASSETQFQETQYF
TRBV30	16	TRBJ1-2	CAWSVRRQASDYGYTF
TRBV30	15	TRBJ2-3	CAWKVKGIVSDTQYF
TRBV7-9	15	TRBJ1-1	CASSPQQGVNTEAFF
TRBV5-4	15	TRBJ2-1	CASRVSGSSYNEQFF
TRBV29-1	12	TRBJ1-4	CSVTGTGEKLFF
TRBV4-1	15	TRBJ2-1	CASSQVSGGNNEQFF
TRBV21-1	15	TRBJ1-5	CASSTPPARVQPQHF
TRBV6-1	15	TRBJ1-5	CASSEWRGSNQPQHF
TRBV10-3	21	TRBJ2-3	CAISEPSDPLRDFRGTDTQYF
TRBV11-2	13	TRBJ2-2	CASSLGLTGELFF
TRBV5-1	16	TRBJ2-2	CASSKSGGSDTGELFF
TRBV2	13	TRBJ2-7	CASWGVPTREQYF
TRBV19	15	TRBJ2-5	CASSLQEGSPETQYF
TRBV10-3	12	TRBJ2-7	CAISGQNYEQYF
TRBV24-1	15	TRBJ2-1	CATSGSGGTYNEQFF